This entry describes one TCR beta chain. Its antigen is as yet unknown. The method was immunoSEQ multiplex PCR; TCRdb's version includes in-frame clones alone and lacks a portion of them. The table records some 170,000 clones, around 92% of them present only once. The data were obtained in a study of T cell responses to AZD1222 COVID-19 vaccine. Study observations and caveats: Reports say nearly half of spike-specific TCRs go after unmutated variant regions. Every sample of the repertoires postdated the peak T cell response. Mapped onto spike, vaccine-associated CD4 TCRs spanned it and were dominant at 160-218 and 743-854.

Trimming removed 4 bases from V and 8 bases from J; junction bases left unmatched: 8. CDR1 and CDR2 (germline): SGHRS, YFSETQ. This CDR3 comprises 15 residues. V usage is TRBV5-1 and J usage is TRBJ2-1; TRBD1 aligns across 11 bases. The clonotype originates from an adult in good health. This material consisted of peripheral blood, taken on day 0 of MenACWY control vaccination. The CDR3 sequence is CASSRGQGAFHEQFF. The DNA of the CDR3 is TGCGCCAGCAGCCGAGGACAGGGGGCGTTCCATGAGCAGTTCTTC.